The sequence of this TCR beta chain was determined in a study of cytotoxic CD8 clonotypes in ibrutinib-treated CLL. Across the whole study: The authors obtained response samples at a median of approximately 11 months of treatment, range 6 to 36. Study outcomes and limitations: Different sampling times were used for sustained-remission and progressing patients. The clonality went up when patients responded to ibrutinib and dropped back toward baseline at progression.

Assay used: immunoSEQ multiplex PCR; TCRdb lists only in-frame clones, some missing. The sample carries 50,000 or so clones, more than 55% recorded once. This clone came up once. Its target is not known. Material: PBMCs, obtained after 24 months of ibrutinib treatment. The receptor was isolated from a human donor with chronic lymphocytic leukemia.

This CDR3 is CASSRRTDTLKNIQYF. CDR3 sequence (DNA): TGTGCCAGCAGCCGCCGGACGGATACTCTGAAAAACATTCAGTACTTC. V usage is TRBV28 and J usage is TRBJ2-4; D is uncertain. Between the trimmed V and J ends, which lost 6 bases and 4 bases, there was a span of 19 bases. Per the germline V gene, CDR1 is MDHEN and CDR2 is SYDVKM. CDR3 size: 16 residues.